This is a list of T cell receptor beta chains from one sample in a study of T-cell reconstitution after alpha-beta-depleted transplantation in children. One entry per CDR3 protein results from TCRdb running MiXCR on the PCR reads. In the table there are about a million distinct CDR3 sequences, roughly 31% of which are singletons. The sample here was PBMCs, mostly from graft donor cells, taken 360 days after TCRalphabeta/CD19-depleted stem cell transplant. The receptors here all came from a boy in the first two years of life who had a stem cell transplant for SCID, so the T cells may come from the graft donor. Each CDR3 is given with its conserved first and last residue. A D gene is named only where the DNA matches it firmly. Clone size is stated in some rows and not others, as once, few, many or a class when expanded.

NA,many,TRBJ2-3,TRBV5-1,TGCGCCAGCAGCTTCCCCCTAGGAACAGATACGCAGTATTTT,CASSFPLGTDTQYF
NA,few,TRBJ2-5,TRBV18,TGTGCCAGCTCGAGTGGGGCCGTTCAAGAGACCCAGTACTTC,CASSSGAVQETQYF
NA,NA,TRBJ2-6,TRBV12-3/TRBV12-4,TGTGCCAGCAGGAATTATGGGGCCAACGTCCTGACTTTC,CASRNYGANVLTF
TRBD2,few,TRBJ2-1,TRBV11-1,TGTGCCAGCAGCTTAGCAAAGCTCGGGACTAGCGGGGTAGGGTCCTACAATGAGCAGTTCTTC,CASSLAKLGTSGVGSYNEQFF
TRBD1,NA,TRBJ1-1,TRBV5-1,TGCGCCAGCAGCTTGAAAGGAGGGACAGGGATGACTGAAGCTTTCTTT,CASSLKGGTGMTEAFF
TRBD1,NA,TRBJ2-7,TRBV6-1,TGTGCCAGTTCGACAGGGGGCAACCACGAGCAGTACTTC,CASSTGGNHEQYF
NA,few,TRBJ2-5,TRBV3-1,TGTGCCAGCAGCCAAGTCCACCCAGAGACCCAGTACTTC,CASSQVHPETQYF
NA,NA,TRBJ2-7,TRBV27,TGTGCCAGCAGTTTAGGGGCAGTTTACTACGAGCAGTACTTC,CASSLGAVYYEQYF
TRBD2,few,TRBJ2-7,TRBV12-3/TRBV12-4,TGTGCCAGCACGCGTAGCGGGGGGGCTTACGAGCAGTACTTC,CASTRSGGAYEQYF
NA,few,TRBJ1-1,TRBV25-1,TGTGCCAGCAGTGCCCCCGCCCGAACAACGGTCGGCACTGAAGCTTTCTTT,CASSAPARTTVGTEAFF
NA,NA,TRBJ2-7,TRBV20-1,TGCAGTGCTACCGGGACGAACTACGAGCAGTACTTC,CSATGTNYEQYF
TRBD2,NA,TRBJ2-2,TRBV20-1,TGCAGTGCTAGAGGCACTAGCGGGGGGTGGGACGGGGAGCTGTTTTTT,CSARGTSGGWDGELFF
NA,few,TRBJ2-1,TRBV5-1,TGCGCCAGCAGCTTGGGAGGGGTTGGGGGGTTCTCCTACAATGAGCAGTTCTTC,CASSLGGVGGFSYNEQFF
NA,few,TRBJ2-7,TRBV4-1,TGCGCCAGCAGCCAAGGGGGCCCCTCAGCGCCCTACGAGCAGTACTTC,CASSQGGPSAPYEQYF
TRBD2,few,TRBJ2-5,TRBV5-1,TGCGCCAGCAGCGCTCCTAGCGGGGGGGCCCAAGAGACCCAGTACTTC,CASSAPSGGAQETQYF
NA,NA,TRBJ2-1,TRBV19,TGTGCCAGCAGAGGAGGACTTATACTGAACAATGAGCAGTTCTTC,CASRGGLILNNEQFF
NA,NA,TRBJ2-4,TRBV18,TGTGCCAGCTCACCACCGGGCCCGGGGAACATTCAGTACTTC,CASSPPGPGNIQYF
NA,NA,TRBJ2-1,TRBV5-1,TGCGCCAGCAGCTCTGGACGGTGGGACCTAAGGGGATTTTACAATGAGCAGTTCTTC,CASSSGRWDLRGFYNEQFF
TRBD2,few,TRBJ2-1,TRBV12-3/TRBV12-4,TGTGCCAGCAGTTTCTTTGGGGGGGACGAGCAGTTCTTC,CASSFFGGDEQFF
NA,NA,TRBJ2-2,TRBV11-1,TGTGCCAGCAGCTTAATCCAGGGGAACACCGGGGAGCTGTTTTTT,CASSLIQGNTGELFF
TRBD2,NA,TRBJ2-5,TRBV20-1,TGCAGTGCTAGAGAAGGCCGGGGGGGGACCCAGTACTTC,CSAREGRGGTQYF
NA,NA,TRBJ2-5,TRBV5-1,TGCGCCAGCAGCTTGGAGGCACAAGAGACCCAGTACTTC,CASSLEAQETQYF
NA,few,TRBJ2-1,TRBV12-3/TRBV12-4,TGTGCCAGCAGTTTAAGGGCTGAGCAGTTCTTC,CASSLRAEQFF
TRBD1,NA,TRBJ1-1,TRBV18,TGTGCCAGCTCACCCCGACAGGGTGGGGATACTGAAGCTTTCTTT,CASSPRQGGDTEAFF
TRBD1,few,TRBJ2-1,TRBV29-1,TGCAGCGCGGGACAGGGAGGGGGCAATGAGCAGTTCTTC,CSAGQGGGNEQFF
NA,few,TRBJ1-1,TRBV7-8,TGTGCCAGCAGCAGGGGGGATCAGGTCCCCATGAACACTGAAGCTTTCTTT,CASSRGDQVPMNTEAFF
NA,NA,TRBJ2-7,TRBV5-8,TGTGCCATCGGACCGGGGCAGGTCTACGAGCAGTACTTC,CAIGPGQVYEQYF
NA,few,TRBJ2-7,TRBV4-3,TGCGCCAGCAGCCACGGCCACGGCACCTACGAGCAGTACTTC,CASSHGHGTYEQYF
NA,few,TRBJ2-7,TRBV20-1,TGCAGTGCGCTGGAACCCAGGTTGAGACGAGCGCCTCTACCCGAGCAGTACTTC,CSALEPRLRRAPLPEQYF
TRBD1,NA,TRBJ2-3,TRBV29-1,TGCAGCGTTGTCATGGTCGACAGGGAGTGGGGAACAGATACGCAGTATTTT,CSVVMVDREWGTDTQYF
NA,NA,TRBJ2-1,TRBV30,TGTGCCTGGAGCGGAGCTAAGAGCTCCTACAATGAGCAGTTCTTC,CAWSGAKSSYNEQFF
NA,NA,TRBJ2-7,TRBV27,TGTGCCAGCAGTTTAACGACAGGACCCTACGAGCAGTACTTC,CASSLTTGPYEQYF
NA,NA,TRBJ2-5,TRBV4-1,TGCGCCAGCAGCCAAGTCCCTAGGGCGGAGACCCAGTACTTC,CASSQVPRAETQYF
TRBD1,NA,TRBJ2-3,TRBV20-1,TGCAGTGCTGACAGGGGGATAGGCACAGATACGCAGTATTTT,CSADRGIGTDTQYF
TRBD2,NA,TRBJ2-5,TRBV3-1,TGTGCCAGCAGCCATGGCGCGCGGGGAGGGATAGAGACCCAGTACTTC,CASSHGARGGIETQYF
NA,NA,TRBJ2-7,TRBV4-2,TGTGCCAGCAGCCAAGATCTTACTAGGTTCGAGCAGTACTTC,CASSQDLTRFEQYF
TRBD2,NA,TRBJ2-2,TRBV20-1,TGCAGTGCTAGCCCCCTGGCGGGGGGCATTCCCGGGGAGCTGTTTTTT,CSASPLAGGIPGELFF
NA,NA,TRBJ2-1,TRBV12-3/TRBV12-4,TGTGCCAGCAGTTTACATCCCAATGAGCAGTTCTTC,CASSLHPNEQFF